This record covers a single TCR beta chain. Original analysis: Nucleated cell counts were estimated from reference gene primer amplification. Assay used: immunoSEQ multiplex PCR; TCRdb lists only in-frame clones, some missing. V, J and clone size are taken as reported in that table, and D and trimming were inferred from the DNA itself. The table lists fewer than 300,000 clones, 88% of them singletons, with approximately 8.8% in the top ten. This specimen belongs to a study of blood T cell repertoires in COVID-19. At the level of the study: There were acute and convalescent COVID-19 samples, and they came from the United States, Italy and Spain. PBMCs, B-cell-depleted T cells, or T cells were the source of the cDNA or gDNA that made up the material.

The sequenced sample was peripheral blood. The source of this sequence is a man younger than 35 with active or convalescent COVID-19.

The CDR3 nucleotides are TGTGCCAGCAGCCCGACCAGGGTCCCGCAGTTCTTC. It specifies CASSPTRVPQFF. This chain connects TRBV12-3 or TRBV12-4 to TRBJ2-1, with D possibly TRBD1 on 5 matching bases. This CDR3 region has 12 residues. V was trimmed by 6 bases and J by 12 bases, leaving 15 bases between them.